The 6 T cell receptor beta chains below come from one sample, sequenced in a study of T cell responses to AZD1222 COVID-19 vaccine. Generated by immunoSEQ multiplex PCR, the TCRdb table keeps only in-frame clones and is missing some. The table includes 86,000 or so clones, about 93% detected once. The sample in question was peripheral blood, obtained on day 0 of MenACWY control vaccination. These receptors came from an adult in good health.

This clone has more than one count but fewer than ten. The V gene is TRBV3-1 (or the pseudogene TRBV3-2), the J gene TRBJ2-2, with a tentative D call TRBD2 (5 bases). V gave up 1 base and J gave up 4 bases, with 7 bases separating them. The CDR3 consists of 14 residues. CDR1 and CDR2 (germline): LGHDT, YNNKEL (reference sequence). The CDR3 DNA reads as TGTGCCAGCAGCCAAGGGACTCGCACCGGGGAGCTGTTTTTT. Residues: CASSQGTRTGELFF.

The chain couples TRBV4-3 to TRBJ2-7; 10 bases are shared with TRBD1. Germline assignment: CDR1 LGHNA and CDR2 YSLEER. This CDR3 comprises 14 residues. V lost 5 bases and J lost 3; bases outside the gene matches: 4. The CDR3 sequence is CASSRDRGHYEQYF. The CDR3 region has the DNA TGCGCCAGCAGCAGGGACAGGGGCCACTACGAGCAGTACTTC.

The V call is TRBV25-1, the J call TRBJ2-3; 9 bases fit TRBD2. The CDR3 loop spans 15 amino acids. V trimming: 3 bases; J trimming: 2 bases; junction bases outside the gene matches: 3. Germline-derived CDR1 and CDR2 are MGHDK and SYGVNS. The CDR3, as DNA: TGTGCCAGCAGTGATCTAGCGGGACCCACAGATACGCAGTATTTT. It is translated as CASSDLAGPTDTQYF.

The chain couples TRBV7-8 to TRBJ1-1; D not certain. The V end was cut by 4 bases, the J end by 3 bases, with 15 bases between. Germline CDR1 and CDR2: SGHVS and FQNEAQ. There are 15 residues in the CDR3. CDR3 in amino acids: CASSSKRPGDTEAFF. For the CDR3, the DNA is TGTGCCAGCAGCTCCAAACGTCCTGGGGACACTGAAGCTTTCTTT.

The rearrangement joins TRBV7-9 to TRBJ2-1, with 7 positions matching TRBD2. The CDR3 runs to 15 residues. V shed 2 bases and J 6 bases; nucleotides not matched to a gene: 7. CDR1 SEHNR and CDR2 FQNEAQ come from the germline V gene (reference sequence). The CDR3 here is CASSLIASGVNEQFF. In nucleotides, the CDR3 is TGTGCCAGCAGCTTAATCGCTAGCGGAGTCAATGAGCAGTTCTTC.

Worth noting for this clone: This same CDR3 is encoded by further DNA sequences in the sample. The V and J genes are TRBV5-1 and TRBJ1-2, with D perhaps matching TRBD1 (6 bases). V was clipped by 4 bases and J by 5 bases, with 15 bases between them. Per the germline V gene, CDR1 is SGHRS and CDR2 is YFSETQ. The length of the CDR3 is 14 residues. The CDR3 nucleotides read TGCGCCAGCAGCCCGCTAACGGGGGCTTATGGCTACACCTTC. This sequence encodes CASSPLTGAYGYTF.